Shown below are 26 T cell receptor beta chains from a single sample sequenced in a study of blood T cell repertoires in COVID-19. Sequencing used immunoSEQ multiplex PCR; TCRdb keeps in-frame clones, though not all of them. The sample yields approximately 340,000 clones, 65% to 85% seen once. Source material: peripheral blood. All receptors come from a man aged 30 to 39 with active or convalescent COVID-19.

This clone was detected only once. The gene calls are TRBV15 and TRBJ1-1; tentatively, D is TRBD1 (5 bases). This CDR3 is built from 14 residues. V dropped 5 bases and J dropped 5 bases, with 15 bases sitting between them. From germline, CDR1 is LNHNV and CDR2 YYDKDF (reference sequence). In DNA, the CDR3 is TGTGCCACCAGCCGAAGGTGGGGGGATACTGAAGCTTTCTTT. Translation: CATSRRWGDTEAFF.

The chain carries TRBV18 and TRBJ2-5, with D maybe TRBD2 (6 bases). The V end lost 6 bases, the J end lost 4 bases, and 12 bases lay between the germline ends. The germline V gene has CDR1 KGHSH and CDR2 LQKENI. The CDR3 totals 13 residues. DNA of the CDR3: TGTGCCAGCTCCCTCCCAGCGGGAGAGACCCAGTACTTC. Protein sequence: CASSLPAGETQYF. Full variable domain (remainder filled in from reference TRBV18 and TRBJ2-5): NAGVMQNPRHLVRRRGQEARLRCSPMKGHSHVYWYRQLPEEGLKFMVYLQKENIIDESGMPKERFSAEFPKEGPSILRIQQVVRGDSAAYFCASSLPAGETQYFGPGTRLLVL.

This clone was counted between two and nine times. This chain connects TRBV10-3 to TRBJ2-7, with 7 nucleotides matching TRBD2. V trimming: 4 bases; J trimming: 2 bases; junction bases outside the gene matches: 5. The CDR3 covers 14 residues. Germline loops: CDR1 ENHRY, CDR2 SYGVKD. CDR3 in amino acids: CAISGGGTTYEQYF. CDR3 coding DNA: TGTGCCATCAGTGGCGGGGGAACAACCTACGAGCAGTACTTC.

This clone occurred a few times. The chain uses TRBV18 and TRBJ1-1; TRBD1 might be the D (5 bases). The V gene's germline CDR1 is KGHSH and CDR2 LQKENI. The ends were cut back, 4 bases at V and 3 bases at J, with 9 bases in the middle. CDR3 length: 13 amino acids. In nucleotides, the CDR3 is TGTGCCAGCTCACAGACAGAGTACACTGAAGCTTTCTTT. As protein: CASSQTEYTEAFF.

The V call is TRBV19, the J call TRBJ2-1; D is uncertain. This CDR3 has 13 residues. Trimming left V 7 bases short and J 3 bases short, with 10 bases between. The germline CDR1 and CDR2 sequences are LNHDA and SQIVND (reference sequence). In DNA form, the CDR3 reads TGTGCCAGTACCCCTAATTTCTACAATGAGCAGTTCTTC. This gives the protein CASTPNFYNEQFF.

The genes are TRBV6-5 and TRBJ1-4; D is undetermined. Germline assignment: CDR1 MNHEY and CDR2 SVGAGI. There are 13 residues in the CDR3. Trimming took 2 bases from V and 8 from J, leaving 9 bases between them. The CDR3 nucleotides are TGTGCCAGCAGTTACGGGAGGAGGGAAAAACTGTTTTTT. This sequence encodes CASSYGRREKLFF.

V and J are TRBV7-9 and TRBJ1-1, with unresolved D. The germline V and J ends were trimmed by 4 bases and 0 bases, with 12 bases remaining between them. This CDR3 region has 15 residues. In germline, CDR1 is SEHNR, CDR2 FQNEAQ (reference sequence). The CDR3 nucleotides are TGTGCCAGCAGCTCGGGGTCCCTTATGAACACTGAAGCTTTCTTT. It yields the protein CASSSGSLMNTEAFF.

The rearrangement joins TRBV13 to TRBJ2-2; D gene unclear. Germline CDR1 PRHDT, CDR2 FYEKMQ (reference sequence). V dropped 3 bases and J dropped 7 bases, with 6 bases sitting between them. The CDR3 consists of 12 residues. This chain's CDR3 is CASSFGHGELFF. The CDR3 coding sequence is TGTGCCAGCAGCTTTGGGCACGGGGAGCTGTTTTTT.

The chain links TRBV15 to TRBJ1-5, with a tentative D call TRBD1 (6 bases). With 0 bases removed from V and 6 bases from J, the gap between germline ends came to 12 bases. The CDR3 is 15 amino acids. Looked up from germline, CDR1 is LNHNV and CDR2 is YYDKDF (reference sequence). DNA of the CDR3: TGTGCCACCAGCAGAGATGGGGGGGGCGGTCAGCCCCAGCATTTT. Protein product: CATSRDGGGGQPQHF.

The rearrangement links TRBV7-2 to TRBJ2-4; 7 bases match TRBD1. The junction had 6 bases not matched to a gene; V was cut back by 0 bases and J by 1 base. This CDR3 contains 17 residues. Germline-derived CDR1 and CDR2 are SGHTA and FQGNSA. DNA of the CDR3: TGTGCCAGCAGCTTAGCACAGGGGCAGGGGGCCAAAAACATTCAGTACTTC. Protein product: CASSLAQGQGAKNIQYF.

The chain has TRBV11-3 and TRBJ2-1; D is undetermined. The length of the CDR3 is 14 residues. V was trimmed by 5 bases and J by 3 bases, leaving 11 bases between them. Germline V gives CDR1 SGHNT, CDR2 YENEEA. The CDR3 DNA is TGTGCCAGCAGCCTCGAATCGCGCTACAATGAGCAGTTCTTC. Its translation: CASSLESRYNEQFF.

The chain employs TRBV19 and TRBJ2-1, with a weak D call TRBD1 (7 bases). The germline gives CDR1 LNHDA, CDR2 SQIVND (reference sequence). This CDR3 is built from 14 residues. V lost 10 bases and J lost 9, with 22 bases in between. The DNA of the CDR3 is TGTGCCACCTCCTCGGACAGGTGGGGAGGTGAGCAGTTCTTC. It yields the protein CATSSDRWGGEQFF. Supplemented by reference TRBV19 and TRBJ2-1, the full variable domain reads DGGITQSPKYLFRKEGQNVTLSCEQNLNHDAMYWYRQDPGQGLRLIYYSQIVNDFQKGDIAEGYSVSREKKESFPLTVTSAQKNPTAFYLCATSSDRWGGEQFFGPGTRLTVL.

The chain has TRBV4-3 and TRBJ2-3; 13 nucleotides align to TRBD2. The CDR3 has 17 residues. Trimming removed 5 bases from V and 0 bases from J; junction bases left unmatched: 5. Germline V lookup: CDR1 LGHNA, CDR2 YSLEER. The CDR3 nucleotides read TGCGCCAGCAGCTTGCAGGGACTAGCGGGGAGCACAGATACGCAGTATTTT. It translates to CASSLQGLAGSTDTQYF.

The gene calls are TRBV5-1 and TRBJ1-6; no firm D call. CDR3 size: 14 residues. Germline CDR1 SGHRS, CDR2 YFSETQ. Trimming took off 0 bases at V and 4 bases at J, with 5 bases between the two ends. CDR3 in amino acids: CASSLGTYNSPLHF. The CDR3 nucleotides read TGCGCCAGCAGCTTGGGGACTTATAATTCACCCCTCCACTTT.

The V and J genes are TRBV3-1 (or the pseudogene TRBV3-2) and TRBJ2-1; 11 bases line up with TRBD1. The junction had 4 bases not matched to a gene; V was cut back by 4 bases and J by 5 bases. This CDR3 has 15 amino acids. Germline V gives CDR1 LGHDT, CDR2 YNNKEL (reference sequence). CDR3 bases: TGTGCCAGCAGCCTAGGGACAGGGGGGGACAATGAGCAGTTCTTC. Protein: CASSLGTGGDNEQFF.

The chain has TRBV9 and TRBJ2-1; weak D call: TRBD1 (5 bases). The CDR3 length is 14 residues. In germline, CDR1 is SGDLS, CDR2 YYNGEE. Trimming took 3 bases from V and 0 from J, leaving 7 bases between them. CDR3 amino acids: CASSGQYSYNEQFF. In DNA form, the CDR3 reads TGTGCCAGCAGCGGACAGTACTCCTACAATGAGCAGTTCTTC. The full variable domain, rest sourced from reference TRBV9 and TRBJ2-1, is DSGVTQTPKHLITATGQRVTLRCSPRSGDLSVYWYQQSLDQGLQFLIQYYNGEERAKGNILERFSAQQFPDLHSELNLSSLELGDSALYFCASSGQYSYNEQFFGPGTRLTVL.

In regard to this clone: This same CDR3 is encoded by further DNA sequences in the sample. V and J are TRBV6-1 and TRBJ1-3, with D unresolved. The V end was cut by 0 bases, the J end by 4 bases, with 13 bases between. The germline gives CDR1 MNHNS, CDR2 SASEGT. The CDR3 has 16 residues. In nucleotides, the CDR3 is TGTGCCAGCAGTGAAGCTCGAGGTTTATCAGGAAACACCATATATTTT. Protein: CASSEARGLSGNTIYF.

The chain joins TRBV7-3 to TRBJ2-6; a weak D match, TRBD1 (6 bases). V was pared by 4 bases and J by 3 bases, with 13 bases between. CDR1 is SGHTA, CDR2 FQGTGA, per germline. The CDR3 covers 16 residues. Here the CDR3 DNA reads TGTGCCAGCAGCTCCCTGGGACAAGGTGGGGCCAACGTCCTGACTTTC. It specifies CASSSLGQGGANVLTF.

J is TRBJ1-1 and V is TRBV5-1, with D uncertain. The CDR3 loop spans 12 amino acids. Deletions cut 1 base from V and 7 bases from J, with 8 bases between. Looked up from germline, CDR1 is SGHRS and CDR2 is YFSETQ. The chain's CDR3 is CASSLNYGEAFF. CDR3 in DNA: TGCGCCAGCAGCTTGAACTACGGTGAAGCTTTCTTT. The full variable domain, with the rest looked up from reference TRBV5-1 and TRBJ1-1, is KAGVTQTPRYLIKTRGQQVTLSCSPISGHRSVSWYQQTPGQGLQFLFEYFSETQRNKGNFPGRFSGRQFSNSRSEMNVSTLELGDSALYLCASSLNYGEAFFGQGTRLTVV.

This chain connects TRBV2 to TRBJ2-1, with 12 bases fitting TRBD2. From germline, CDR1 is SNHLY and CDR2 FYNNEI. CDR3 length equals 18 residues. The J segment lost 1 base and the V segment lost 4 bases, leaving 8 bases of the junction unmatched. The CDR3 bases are TGTGCCAGCAGTGCAGGACTAGCGGGGCGTCAATCCTACAATGAGCAGTTCTTC. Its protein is CASSAGLAGRQSYNEQFF. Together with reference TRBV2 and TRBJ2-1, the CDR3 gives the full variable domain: EPEVTQTPSHQVTQMGQEVILRCVPISNHLYFYWYRQILGQKVEFLVSFYNNEISEKSEIFDDQFSVERPDGSNFTLKIRSTKLEDSAMYFCASSAGLAGRQSYNEQFFGPGTRLTVL.

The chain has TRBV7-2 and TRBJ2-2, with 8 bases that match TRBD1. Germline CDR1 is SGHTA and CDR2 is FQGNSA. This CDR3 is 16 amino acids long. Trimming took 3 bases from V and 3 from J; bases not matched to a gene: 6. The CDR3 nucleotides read TGTGCCAGCAGCTTCCGAGGGACAGGTTACACCGGGGAGCTGTTTTTT. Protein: CASSFRGTGYTGELFF.

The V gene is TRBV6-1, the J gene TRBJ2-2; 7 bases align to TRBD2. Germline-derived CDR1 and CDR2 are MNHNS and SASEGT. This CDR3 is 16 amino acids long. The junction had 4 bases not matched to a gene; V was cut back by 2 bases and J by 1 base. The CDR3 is CASSERVAGNTGELFF. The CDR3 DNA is TGTGCCAGCAGTGAAAGGGTAGCGGGGAACACCGGGGAGCTGTTTTTT.

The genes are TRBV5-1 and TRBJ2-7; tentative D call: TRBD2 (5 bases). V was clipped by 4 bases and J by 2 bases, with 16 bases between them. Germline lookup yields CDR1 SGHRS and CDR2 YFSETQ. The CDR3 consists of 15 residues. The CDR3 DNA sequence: TGCGCCAGCAGCCCTATAGGAGGACGTACCTACGAGCAGTACTTC. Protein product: CASSPIGGRTYEQYF.

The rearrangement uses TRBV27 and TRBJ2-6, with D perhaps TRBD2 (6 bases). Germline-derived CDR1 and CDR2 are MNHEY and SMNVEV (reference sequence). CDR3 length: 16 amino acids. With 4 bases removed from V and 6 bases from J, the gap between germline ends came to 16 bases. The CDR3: CASSSIQGGKANVLTF. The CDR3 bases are TGTGCCAGCAGTTCTATTCAGGGAGGAAAGGCCAACGTCCTGACTTTC.

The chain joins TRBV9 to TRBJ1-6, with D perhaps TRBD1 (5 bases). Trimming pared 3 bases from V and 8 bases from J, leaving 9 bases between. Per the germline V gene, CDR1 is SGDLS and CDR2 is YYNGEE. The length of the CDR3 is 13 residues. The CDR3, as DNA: TGTGCCAGCAGCGAGGACATTTATTCACCCCTCCACTTT. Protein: CASSEDIYSPLHF.

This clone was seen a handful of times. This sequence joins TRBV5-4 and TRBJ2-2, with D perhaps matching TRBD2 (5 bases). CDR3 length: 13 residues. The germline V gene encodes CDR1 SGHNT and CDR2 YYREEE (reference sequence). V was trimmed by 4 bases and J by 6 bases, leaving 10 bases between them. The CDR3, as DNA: TGTGCCAGCAGCCCCGGGGTCTCCGGGGAGCTGTTTTTT. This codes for CASSPGVSGELFF.